A selection of T cell receptor beta chains follows, all from one sample in a study of regulatory T cells in long-lasting Graves disease. Each CDR3 protein gets one entry after TCRdb re-called the multiplex PCR reads with MiXCR. The data contain 400,000 to 600,000 distinct CDR3 sequences, about a fifth of them seen just once; the ten biggest clones take up approximately 6.4%. The input for sequencing was peripheral blood mononuclear cells (PBMCs), taken when the disease was refractory, from a patient treated with antithyroid drugs. Receptors were obtained from a female donor with Graves disease. Both conserved end residues are part of each CDR3. A D gene is named only where the DNA matches it firmly.

TRBJ2-2,TRBD2,TRBV28,CASSHGLVRPGELFF
TRBJ1-2,-,TRBV7-9,CASRPDQGANYGYTF
TRBJ2-5,-,TRBV7-9,CASSLVASAGTQYF
TRBJ2-7,-,TRBV25-1,CASSEKGAGKGEQYF
TRBJ2-5,-,TRBV7-2,CASRSDYQETQYF
TRBJ1-2,-,TRBV29-1,CSVWLDRNYGYTF
TRBJ2-7,-,TRBV28,CASRTGQSSYEQYF
TRBJ1-6,-,TRBV30,CAWTPGQGNSPLHF
TRBJ2-7,-,TRBV6-1,CASETYEQYF
TRBJ2-7,TRBD2,TRBV7-9,CASSDEREGPHYEQYF
TRBJ1-1,-,TRBV6-5,CASSYSSTFMNTEAFF
TRBJ2-4,-,TRBV6-5,CASSYASLAKNIQYF
TRBJ2-5,-,TRBV7-9,CASIGEQETQYF
TRBJ2-1,TRBD1,TRBV6-2/TRBV6-3,CASSYSGQVNEQFF
TRBJ1-2,TRBD1,TRBV7-2,CASSAGTGGYGYTF
TRBJ1-6,TRBD1,TRBV2,CASSGAGGDSPLHF
TRBJ1-2,-,TRBV9,CASSVGVDSYGYTF
TRBJ2-3,TRBD2,TRBV7-2,CASRASGLTDTQYF
TRBJ2-2,TRBD1,TRBV5-1,CASSPGQGELFF
TRBJ2-3,TRBD2,TRBV7-3,CASSPGLAGTQYF
TRBJ1-2,-,TRBV20-1,CSAPTIRRDYGYTF
TRBJ2-2,-,TRBV7-9,CASLLRGAGPQNTGELFF
TRBJ2-1,-,TRBV28,CASSLGEGLKQFF
TRBJ1-1,TRBD1,TRBV12-3/TRBV12-4,CATQGDNTNTEAFF
TRBJ2-5,-,TRBV10-3,CAISVGEKTQYF
TRBJ1-1,-,TRBV20-1,CSARGSSGGQNTEAFF
TRBJ2-7,TRBD1,TRBV10-3,CAIQDREISHEQYF
TRBJ1-6,TRBD1,TRBV12-3/TRBV12-4,CASSSDRGLLTLHF
TRBJ1-5,-,TRBV12-3/TRBV12-4,CASSFSRYSNQPQHF
TRBJ1-6,-,TRBV19,CASSILAGNSPLHF
TRBJ2-7,-,TRBV18,CASSPPASYEQYF
TRBJ2-5,-,TRBV11-3,CASSSEDLHQETQYF
TRBJ2-5,-,TRBV7-2,CASSLGSGPQETQYF
TRBJ1-6,-,TRBV5-1,CASSLDDNSPLHF
TRBJ2-7,-,TRBV7-2,CASSPPYSYEQYF
TRBJ1-1,-,TRBV9,CASSPWGVNTEAFF
TRBJ2-7,-,TRBV24-1,CATSDSRRVGYEQYF
TRBJ1-2,TRBD1,TRBV3-1,CASSPRQGGDYGYTF
TRBJ1-2,-,TRBV9,CASSVGDPGWSYGYTF
TRBJ1-4,-,TRBV20-1,CSAPGSEKLFF
TRBJ1-1,-,TRBV12-3/TRBV12-4,CASSPAVPNTEAFF
TRBJ1-1,-,TRBV28,CASSKPGWYTEAFF
TRBJ2-5,-,TRBV28,CASSLMSEGPETQYF
TRBJ1-1,-,TRBV5-1,CASSLGILDTEAFF
TRBJ2-4,-,TRBV6-2/TRBV6-3,CASNPTATTYIQYF
TRBJ1-5,-,TRBV27,CASSRTAFDQPQHF
TRBJ1-2,-,TRBV19,CASSAPGTVGYTF
TRBJ2-7,-,TRBV7-2,CASSSGPSSHEQYF
TRBJ2-7,-,TRBV6-5,CASSWRVREQYF
TRBJ1-1,-,TRBV19,CASSARGLVHTEAFF
TRBJ1-1,-,TRBV28,CASTGAGANTEAFF
TRBJ2-3,TRBD2,TRBV20-1,CSAEPGLATDTQYF
TRBJ2-2,-,TRBV7-2,CASSLVDGTGELFF
TRBJ2-7,-,TRBV11-2,CASSSGLDYEQYF